This TCR beta chain was obtained from a study of spatial heterogeneity in lung cancer. Study observations and caveats: Ubiquitous, expanded tumor-derived TCRs were more frequently observed in blood at resection than at follow-up.

In TCRdb, the 5' RACE reads were re-called with MiXCR into one record per CDR3 protein. The profile shows about 22,000 distinct CDR3 sequences, approximately 4.5% of them singletons. By share, this clonotype counts as medium-sized. Its antigen is undetermined. The time point here: sample taken at primary tumor resection. Extraction of whole RNA from tumor, nontumor lung or frozen PBMC preceded unsorted sequencing. Donors were around 70 untreated early-stage non-small cell lung cancer patients. The germline CDR1 and CDR2 sequences are SQVTM and ANQGSEA. V lost 4 bases to trimming and J lost 1 base, with 7 bases between them. The CDR3 contains 12 residues.

This receptor was identified in a male donor with early-stage non-small cell lung cancer. The sequencing here drew on PBMCs, taken at surgery. The chain joins TRBV29-1 to TRBJ2-5; D uncertain. The CDR3 DNA is TGCAGCGTTGTAGGAGCCCAAGAGACCCAGTACTTC. This codes for CSVVGAQETQYF.